The 3 T cell receptor beta chains below come from one sample, sequenced in a study of cytomegalovirus exposure and HLA in healthy donors. Researchers ran the PCR with 60 Vbeta and 13 Jbeta primers. Here immunoSEQ multiplex PCR was the method, and the copy in TCRdb shows in-frame clones only, minus some. The profile shows tens of thousands of clones, about four fifths of them singletons. The sample comprised PBMCs. All receptors come from a man younger than 30 in good health and CMV-seronegative.

The chain carries TRBV7-9 and TRBJ2-7; D is ambiguous. V was trimmed by 2 bases and J by 0 bases, leaving 11 bases between them. The CDR3 extends over 15 amino acids. CDR1 is SEHNR and CDR2 is FQNEAQ in the germline V gene (reference sequence). The CDR3 DNA sequence: TGTGCCAGCAGCTTAACCCGAGCGAGCTCCTACGAGCAGTACTTC. Amino acid sequence: CASSLTRASSYEQYF.

The gene calls are TRBV11-2 and TRBJ2-1, with D perhaps TRBD2 (6 bases). Germline CDR1 reads SGHAT; CDR2 reads FQNNGV. Trimming took 1 base from V and 4 from J, leaving 11 bases between them. The CDR3 loop spans 15 amino acids. CDR3 sequence: CASSLGSAGYNEQFF. In DNA form, the CDR3 reads TGTGCCAGCAGCTTAGGGTCGGCGGGATACAATGAGCAGTTCTTC.

A word on this clone: A junction end diverges from the germline sequence, so it may reflect a read error. The rearrangement joins TRBV5-8 to TRBJ1-2; 10 bases match TRBD1. CDR3 length: 14 residues. The germline V gene encodes CDR1 SGHTS and CDR2 YDEGEE. DNA for the CDR3: TGTGCCAGCAGTTTGGAGGGACAGGGGTATGGCTACACCTTC. Translated: CASSLEGQGYGYTF.